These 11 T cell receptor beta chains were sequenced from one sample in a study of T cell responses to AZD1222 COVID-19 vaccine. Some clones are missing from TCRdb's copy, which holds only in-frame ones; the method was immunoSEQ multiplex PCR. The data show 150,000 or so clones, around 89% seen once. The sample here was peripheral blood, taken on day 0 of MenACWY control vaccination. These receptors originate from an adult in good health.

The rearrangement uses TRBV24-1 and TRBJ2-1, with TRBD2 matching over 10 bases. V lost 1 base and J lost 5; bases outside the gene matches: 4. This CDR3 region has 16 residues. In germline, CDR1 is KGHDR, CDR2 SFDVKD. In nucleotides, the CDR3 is TGTGCCACCAGTGATTTTTCTAGCGGGAGCCACAATGAGCAGTTCTTC. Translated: CATSDFSSGSHNEQFF.

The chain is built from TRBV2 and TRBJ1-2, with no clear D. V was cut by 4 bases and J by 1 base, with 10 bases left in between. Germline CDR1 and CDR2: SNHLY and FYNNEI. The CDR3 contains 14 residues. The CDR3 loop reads CASSVGVINYGYTF. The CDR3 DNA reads TGTGCCAGCAGTGTTGGGGTTATTAACTATGGCTACACCTTC.

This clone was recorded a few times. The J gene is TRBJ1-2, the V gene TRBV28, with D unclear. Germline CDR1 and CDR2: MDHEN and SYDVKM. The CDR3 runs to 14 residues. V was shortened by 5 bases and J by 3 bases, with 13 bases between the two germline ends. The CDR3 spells CASSPGRRDYGYTF. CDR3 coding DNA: TGTGCCAGCAGTCCCGGCCGTCGGGACTATGGCTACACCTTC.

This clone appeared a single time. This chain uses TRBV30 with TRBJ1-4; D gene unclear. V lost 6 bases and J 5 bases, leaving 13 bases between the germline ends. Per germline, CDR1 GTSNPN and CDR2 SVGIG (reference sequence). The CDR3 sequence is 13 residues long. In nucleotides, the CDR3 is TGTGCCTGCCTCCCGGCCGAAAATGAAAAACTGTTTTTT. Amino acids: CACLPAENEKLFF.

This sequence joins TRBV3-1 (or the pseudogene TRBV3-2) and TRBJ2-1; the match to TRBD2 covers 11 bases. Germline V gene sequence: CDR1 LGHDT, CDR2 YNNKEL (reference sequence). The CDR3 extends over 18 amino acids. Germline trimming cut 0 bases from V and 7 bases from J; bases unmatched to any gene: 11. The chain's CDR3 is CASSQDLSSTSGSNEQFF. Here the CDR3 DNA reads TGTGCCAGCAGCCAAGATTTGAGTTCCACTAGCGGGAGTAATGAGCAGTTCTTC.

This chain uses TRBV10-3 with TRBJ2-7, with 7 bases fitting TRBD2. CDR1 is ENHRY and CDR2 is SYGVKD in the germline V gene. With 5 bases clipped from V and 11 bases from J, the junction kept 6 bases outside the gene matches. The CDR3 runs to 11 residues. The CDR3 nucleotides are TGTGCCATCAGTACCGGGACTAACGAGTACTTC. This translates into CAISTGTNEYF.

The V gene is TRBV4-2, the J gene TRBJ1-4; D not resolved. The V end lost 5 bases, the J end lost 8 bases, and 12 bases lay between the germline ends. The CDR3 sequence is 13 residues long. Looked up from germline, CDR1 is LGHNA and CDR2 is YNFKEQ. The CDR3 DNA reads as TGTGCCAGCAGCAACCCCAGAGAAGAAAAACTGTTTTTT. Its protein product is CASSNPREEKLFF.

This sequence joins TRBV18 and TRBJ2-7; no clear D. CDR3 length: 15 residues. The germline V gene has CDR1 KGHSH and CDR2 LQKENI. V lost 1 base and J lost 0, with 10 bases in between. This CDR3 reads CASSPRSEVSYEQYF. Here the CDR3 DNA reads TGTGCCAGCTCACCACGCTCAGAAGTCTCCTACGAGCAGTACTTC.

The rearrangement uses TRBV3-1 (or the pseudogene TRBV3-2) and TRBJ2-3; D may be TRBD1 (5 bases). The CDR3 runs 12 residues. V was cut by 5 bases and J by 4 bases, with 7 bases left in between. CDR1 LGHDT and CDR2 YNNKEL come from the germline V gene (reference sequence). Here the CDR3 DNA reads TGTGCCAGCAGCTTAGGGGCAGATACGCAGTATTTT. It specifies CASSLGADTQYF.

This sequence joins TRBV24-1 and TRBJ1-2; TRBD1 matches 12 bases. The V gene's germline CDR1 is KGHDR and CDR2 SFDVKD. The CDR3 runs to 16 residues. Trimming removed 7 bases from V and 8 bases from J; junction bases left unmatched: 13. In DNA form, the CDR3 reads TGTGCCACCAGGGGCCCCCCGGGACAGGGGGCGGGGGGCTACACCTTC. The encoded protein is CATRGPPGQGAGGYTF.

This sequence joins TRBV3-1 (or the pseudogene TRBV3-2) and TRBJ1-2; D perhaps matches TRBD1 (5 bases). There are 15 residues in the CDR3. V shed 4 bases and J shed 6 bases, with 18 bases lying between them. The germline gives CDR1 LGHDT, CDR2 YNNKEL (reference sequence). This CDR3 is CASSRPEAGSNGYTF. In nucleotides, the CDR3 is TGTGCCAGCAGCCGCCCTGAGGCAGGGAGCAATGGCTACACCTTC.